Below are 14 T cell receptor beta chains sequenced from a single sample in a study of CD8 T cells in Susac syndrome. A quantity of roughly 0.5 to 1 ug RNA underwent reverse transcription using random hexamers. TCRdb reprocessed the immunoSEQ multiplex PCR reads with MiXCR, giving one entry per CDR3 protein. The data contain roughly 200,000 distinct CDR3 sequences, about 95% of them singletons. The sample comprised CD4+ T cells from PBMCs. These TCRs come from a human donor in good health.

This chain joins TRBV29-1 and TRBJ1-5; 7 bases match TRBD1. The CDR3 covers 12 residues. The junction had 5 bases not matched to a gene; V was cut back by 7 bases and J by 5 bases. Looked up from germline, CDR1 is SQVTM and CDR2 is ANQGSEA. The CDR3, as DNA: TGCAGCGCCCGGGACAGTGATCAGCCCCAGCATTTT. Protein: CSARDSDQPQHF.

The V call is TRBV24-1, the J call TRBJ2-5; TRBD2 might be the D (6 bases). CDR1 is KGHDR and CDR2 is SFDVKD in the germline V gene. V was pared by 3 bases and J by 7 bases, with 17 bases between. The CDR3 length is 15 residues. CDR3 DNA: TGTGCCACCAGTGATGCTTACGGGCGGAGGGGGACCCAGTACTTC. Translation gives CATSDAYGRRGTQYF.

DNA for the CDR3: TGTGCCAGCAGTTTTTCCGGGCCCCGAACCGTACATGAGCAGTTCTTC. It is translated as CASSFSGPRTVHEQFF. The chain joins TRBV28 to TRBJ2-1; D uncertain. Trimming removed 3 bases from V and 8 bases from J, with 20 bases in between. The CDR3 spans 16 residues. Germline V gives CDR1 MDHEN, CDR2 SYDVKM.

CDR3 region: CAWSRGEGRSQPQHF. CDR3 coding DNA: TGTGCCTGGAGCCGAGGTGAGGGGAGAAGTCAGCCCCAGCATTTT. The V call is TRBV30, the J call TRBJ1-5; TRBD1 might be the D (5 bases). Germline loops: CDR1 GTSNPN, CDR2 SVGIG (reference sequence). This CDR3 comprises 15 residues. Between the trimmed V and J ends, which lost 3 bases and 6 bases, there was a span of 18 bases.

The DNA of the CDR3 is TGCAGCGCCACTAGCGGGAGGCTTGGGGAGCAGTACTTC. Its protein product is CSATSGRLGEQYF. The J gene is TRBJ2-7, the V gene TRBV29-1; 12 bases are a match to TRBD2. The V and J ends lost 7 bases and 7 bases, in that order; junction bases with no gene match: 8. The CDR3 is 13 amino acids. In germline, CDR1 is SQVTM, CDR2 ANQGSEA.

The chain combines TRBV29-1 with TRBJ2-7; 7 bases map to TRBD2. The germline V gene has CDR1 SQVTM and CDR2 ANQGSEA. CDR3 length: 14 residues. After removal of 6 bases from V and 7 bases from J, the junction contained 15 bases not matched to a gene. The CDR3 sequence is CSVRPGLSSHEQYF. CDR3 DNA sequence: TGCAGCGTCAGACCGGGACTATCCTCACATGAGCAGTACTTC.

The chain combines TRBV11-2 with TRBJ1-3; D is ambiguous. Germline values: CDR1 SGHAT, CDR2 FQNNGV. The CDR3 has 14 amino acids. The V gene lost 1 base and the J gene lost 1 base, with 5 bases spanning the gap. CDR3 bases: TGTGCCAGCAGCTTAGCCCTTTCTGGAAACACCATATATTTT. Amino acid sequence: CASSLALSGNTIYF.

The chain employs TRBV30 and TRBJ1-2; D is uncertain. The ends were cut back, 3 bases at V and 8 bases at J, with 16 bases in the middle. The CDR3 loop spans 13 amino acids. The germline V gene has CDR1 GTSNPN and CDR2 SVGIG (reference sequence). The CDR3 region is CAWRVVDRGGYTF. CDR3 sequence (DNA): TGTGCCTGGAGGGTAGTTGACCGGGGAGGCTACACCTTC.

V and J are TRBV20-1 and TRBJ2-6; D is ambiguous. The CDR3 has 13 residues. Per germline, CDR1 DFQATT and CDR2 SNEGSKA (reference sequence). Trimming took off 6 bases at V and 1 base at J, with 7 bases between the two ends. CDR3 residues: CSAPLSGANVLTF. CDR3 DNA sequence: TGCAGTGCCCCCCTATCTGGGGCCAACGTCCTGACTTTC.

The chain is built from TRBV29-1 and TRBJ2-7, with D possibly being TRBD1 or TRBD2 (5 bases each). V was shortened by 7 bases and J by 7 bases, with 17 bases between the two germline ends. The germline V gene encodes CDR1 SQVTM and CDR2 ANQGSEA. This CDR3 contains 12 residues. The CDR3 region has the DNA TGCAGCGCCAAAAGAGGGGAGCGGGAGCAGTACTTC. Its protein product is CSAKRGEREQYF.

The chain joins TRBV12-3 or TRBV12-4 to TRBJ1-5; D is uncertain. The CDR3 loop spans 16 amino acids. Trimming cost V 6 bases and J 1 base, with 16 bases left between them. CDR3 nucleotide sequence: TGTGCCAGCAGCAGGATGATAACTTCGAGCAATCAGCCCCAGCATTTT. It yields the protein CASSRMITSSNQPQHF.

This chain uses TRBV20-1 with TRBJ1-5; 9 nucleotides agree with TRBD1. The trim removed 3 bases at V and 6 bases at J, leaving 9 bases unmatched. The CDR3 covers 15 residues. Germline V gene data show CDR1 as DFQATT and CDR2 as SNEGSKA (reference sequence). The CDR3 region has the DNA TGCAGTGCTAGTGAGGGGACAGGGTCTGGTCAGCCCCAGCATTTT. This codes for CSASEGTGSGQPQHF.

V and J are TRBV7-8 and TRBJ1-2; TRBD1 matches 8 bases. The V gene's germline CDR1 is SGHVS and CDR2 FQNEAQ. V shed 0 bases and J 6 bases; nucleotides not matched to a gene: 3. The CDR3 totals 14 residues. The DNA of the CDR3 is TGTGCCAGCAGCTTAGCTGACAGGGGAAATGGCTACACCTTC. Its translation: CASSLADRGNGYTF.

The CDR3 DNA is TGTGCCAGCTCACCACGGGACGGGAAAGAGACCCAGTACTTC. Translated: CASSPRDGKETQYF. The J gene is TRBJ2-5, the V gene TRBV18; either TRBD1 or TRBD2 may supply D (5 bases each). CDR3 length: 14 amino acids. Germline CDR1 and CDR2: KGHSH and LQKENI. With 1 base removed from V and 3 bases from J, the gap between germline ends came to 9 bases.